This passage covers 27 T cell receptor beta chains from one sample sequenced in a study of spatial heterogeneity in lung cancer. TCRdb independently ran MiXCR on the 5' RACE reads; one entry per CDR3 protein. Of tens of thousands of distinct CDR3 sequences in the sample, approximately 20% were seen once. This sample's time point: sample taken at primary tumor resection. Unsorted whole RNA of tumor, nontumor lung or frozen PBMC was sequenced. Specimen: PBMCs, collected at surgery. These TCRs come from a male donor with early-stage non-small cell lung cancer.

This clonotype was detected ten times or more. This CDR3 reads CASSPPGRATGYNEQFF. Here the CDR3 DNA reads TGTGCCAGCAGCCCCCCCGGCAGGGCTACCGGTTACAATGAGCAGTTCTTC. The chain uses TRBV4-2 and TRBJ2-1; tentative D call: TRBD1 (5 bases). Germline lookup yields CDR1 LGHNA and CDR2 YNFKEQ. Trimming left V 4 bases short and J 4 bases short, with 20 bases between. CDR3 length: 17 residues.

The rearrangement joins TRBV19 to TRBJ1-5; tentatively, D is TRBD1 (5 bases). The CDR3 has 16 residues. Germline CDR1 and CDR2: LNHDA and SQIVND (reference sequence). V was trimmed by 5 bases and J by 2 bases, leaving 16 bases between them. The CDR3 DNA sequence: TGTGCCAGTAGTGACCCCGGAGGGACGCGCAATCAGCCCCAGCATTTT. This codes for CASSDPGGTRNQPQHF.

This chain uses TRBV29-1 with TRBJ1-2, with D perhaps TRBD1 (5 bases). CDR3 length: 16 residues. With 0 bases removed from V and 0 bases from J, the gap between germline ends came to 14 bases. Germline CDR1 reads SQVTM; CDR2 reads ANQGSEA. CDR3 in amino acids: CSVEDLHRDPNYGYTF. In DNA, the CDR3 is TGCAGCGTTGAAGATCTTCATCGGGACCCTAACTATGGCTACACCTTC.

The chain employs TRBV12-3 or TRBV12-4 and TRBJ1-6; TRBD1 might be the D (6 bases). V was shortened by 7 bases and J by 8 bases, with 15 bases between the two germline ends. The CDR3 has 14 residues. The CDR3 protein is CASNLQGEDSPLHF. For the CDR3, the DNA is TGTGCCAGCAACCTACAGGGTGAGGATTCACCCCTCCACTTT.

This chain uses TRBV29-1 with TRBJ1-1, with D unresolved. Trimming shortened V by 1 base and J by 0 bases, and 9 bases separated the two germline ends. The germline V gene encodes CDR1 SQVTM and CDR2 ANQGSEA. The CDR3 length is 14 residues. The CDR3 loop is CSVEAVAMNTEAFF. The CDR3 DNA sequence: TGCAGCGTTGAAGCCGTAGCCATGAACACTGAAGCTTTCTTT.

The chain employs TRBV5-1 and TRBJ2-1; 7 bases map to TRBD2. J was trimmed by 14 bases and V by 4 bases; bases with no gene match: 18. Germline V CDR1 and CDR2: SGHRS, YFSETQ. The CDR3 sequence is 15 residues long. For the CDR3, the DNA is TGCGCCAGCAGCAGAAGGGCGGGAGCGCAAGCGCTGGAGTTCTTC. It translates to CASSRRAGAQALEFF. The full variable domain, rest sourced from reference TRBV5-1 and TRBJ2-1, is KAGVTQTPRYLIKTRGQQVTLSCSPISGHRSVSWYQQTPGQGLQFLFEYFSETQRNKGNFPGRFSGRQFSNSRSEMNVSTLELGDSALYLCASSRRAGAQALEFFGPGTRLTVL.

The V gene is TRBV3-1, the J gene TRBJ1-2; D ambiguous. The germline V and J ends were trimmed by 4 bases and 3 bases, with 9 bases remaining between them. CDR1 and CDR2 (germline): LGHDT, YNNKEL (reference sequence). The CDR3 is 13 residues long. The CDR3 protein is CASSLKTDYGYTF. The DNA for the CDR3 is TGTGCCAGCAGCCTAAAGACGGACTATGGCTACACCTTC. Full variable domain (outside the CDR3, taken from reference TRBV3-1 and TRBJ1-2): DTAVSQTPKYLVTQMGNDKSIKCEQNLGHDTMYWYKQDSKKFLKIMFSYNNKELIINETVPNRFSPKSPDKAHLNLHINSLELGDSAVYFCASSLKTDYGYTFGSGTRLTVV.

The rearrangement links TRBV2 to TRBJ2-2, with 10 positions matching TRBD1. Germline CDR1 reads SNHLY; CDR2 reads FYNNEI. This CDR3 has 14 amino acids. Germline trimming cut 6 bases from V and 6 bases from J; bases unmatched to any gene: 4. The DNA for the CDR3 is TGTGCCAGCAGGGCGACAGGGGGCGCCGGGGAGCTGTTTTTT. It codes for CASRATGGAGELFF. Based on the CDR3 plus reference TRBV2 and TRBJ2-2, the full variable domain is EPEVTQTPSHQVTQMGQEVILRCVPISNHLYFYWYRQILGQKVEFLVSFYNNEISEKSEIFDDQFSVERPDGSNFTLKIRSTKLEDSAMYFCASRATGGAGELFFGEGSRLTVL.

The chain links TRBV11-1 to TRBJ2-5; D tentatively reads TRBD1 or TRBD2 (5 bases each). The CDR3 runs 15 residues. Germline V CDR1 and CDR2: SGHAT, FQDESV (reference sequence). Trimming removed 4 bases at V and 1 base at J, with 13 bases between. CDR3 in DNA: TGTGCCAGCAGCTACTCAGAGGGGACCCAAGAGACCCAGTACTTC. It specifies CASSYSEGTQETQYF.

This clonotype was picked up many times. The chain employs TRBV7-9 and TRBJ1-2; D is unclear. V was pared by 2 bases and J by 0 bases, with 10 bases between. This CDR3 has 15 residues. CDR1 and CDR2 (germline): SEHNR, FQNEAQ (reference sequence). The CDR3 protein is CASSLMAVANYGYTF. DNA for the CDR3: TGTGCCAGCAGCTTAATGGCCGTAGCTAACTATGGCTACACCTTC.

This clonotype was found a few times. The chain joins TRBV21-1 to TRBJ2-1; the table names TRBD2, a call not compared with the DNA. TRBV21-1 is assigned pseudogene status. The CDR3 contains 23 residues. The CDR3 nucleotides read TGTGCCAGCAGCAATTACGCTAGCGGAGAAGGGGGGAGATTTAAAAGCTCCTACAATGAGCAGTTCTTC. As protein: CASSNYASGEGGRFKSSYNEQFF.

The chain uses TRBV5-1 and TRBJ2-1; D is possibly TRBD1 (6 bases). Germline-derived CDR1 and CDR2 are SGHRS and YFSETQ. The CDR3 sequence is 14 residues long. V was shortened by 4 bases and J by 7 bases, with 15 bases between the two germline ends. CDR3 nucleotides: TGCGCCAGCAGCAGGACGACAGGAGAAAATGAGCAGTTCTTC. Translated: CASSRTTGENEQFF.

This clonotype was counted ten times or more. The gene calls are TRBV6-2 or TRBV6-3 and TRBJ2-7; 9 bases are shared with TRBD2. Germline CDR1 is MNHEY and CDR2 is SVGEGT. Germline trimming cut 7 bases from V and 3 bases from J; bases unmatched to any gene: 10. The CDR3 spans 15 residues. The DNA for the CDR3 is TGTGCCAGCAACCCCGGACTAGCGAGTGGCTACGAGCAGTACTTC. Translating it yields CASNPGLASGYEQYF.

This sequence joins TRBV20-1 and TRBJ1-3; D is ambiguous. The CDR3 has 15 residues. The germline gives CDR1 DFQATT, CDR2 SNEGSKA (reference sequence). V dropped 0 bases and J dropped 9 bases, with 18 bases sitting between them. The CDR3 loop is CSARDSPRGASTIYF. CDR3 nucleotides: TGCAGTGCTAGAGATAGTCCAAGAGGCGCGAGCACCATATATTTT.

The V call is TRBV19, the J call TRBJ2-7, with TRBD2 matching 9 bases. Germline CDR1 reads LNHDA; CDR2 reads SQIVND (reference sequence). CDR3 length: 16 amino acids. V gave up 6 bases and J gave up 3 bases; unmatched junction bases: 12. The CDR3 is CASSRDGGAGGYEQYF. In DNA form, the CDR3 reads TGTGCCAGTAGCCGTGATGGGGGAGCGGGGGGCTACGAGCAGTACTTC.

This clonotype was detected many times. CDR3 sequence (DNA): TGCAGCGTTGAAGGGGGGGAGCAGTTCTTC. It translates to CSVEGGEQFF. This chain connects TRBV29-1 to TRBJ2-1; D assignment may be TRBD1 or TRBD2 (5 bases each). The V gene lost 1 base and the J gene lost 10 bases, with 5 bases spanning the gap. From germline, CDR1 is SQVTM and CDR2 ANQGSEA. The CDR3 is 10 amino acids.

This clonotype was seen a few times. The chain joins TRBV7-3 to TRBJ2-1; 11 bases are shared with TRBD2. Germline CDR1 reads SGHTA; CDR2 reads FQGTGA. This CDR3 comprises 15 residues. The J segment lost 7 bases and the V segment lost 2 bases, leaving 4 bases of the junction unmatched. The CDR3 region has the DNA TGTGCCAGCAGCTTATCACTAGCGGGAGTTAATGAGCAGTTCTTC. Residues: CASSLSLAGVNEQFF.

The chain couples TRBV28 to TRBJ1-5; D is uncertain. The CDR3 consists of 12 residues. The germline V and J ends were trimmed by 2 bases and 6 bases, with 5 bases remaining between them. The germline CDR1 and CDR2 sequences are MDHEN and SYDVKM. CDR3 sequence: CASSLESQPQHF. The CDR3 DNA reads TGTGCCAGCAGTTTAGAGAGTCAGCCCCAGCATTTT.

The J gene is TRBJ1-5, the V gene TRBV28, with D possibly being TRBD1 (5 bases). Germline V gene sequence: CDR1 MDHEN, CDR2 SYDVKM. The V and J ends lost 5 bases and 2 bases respectively, with 13 bases between them. This CDR3 is 15 amino acids long. In DNA, the CDR3 is TGTGCCAGCAGTGGACAATTTGGGGGCAATCAGCCCCAGCATTTT. This encodes CASSGQFGGNQPQHF.

The V and J genes are TRBV20-1 and TRBJ2-4; D remains unclear. The CDR3 contains 12 residues. Trimming took off 5 bases at V and 9 bases at J, with 14 bases between the two ends. Per the germline V gene, CDR1 is DFQATT and CDR2 is SNEGSKA (reference sequence). CDR3 region: CSALADRTIQYF. CDR3 DNA: TGCAGTGCTTTGGCCGATCGGACCATTCAGTACTTC.

V and J are TRBV6-2 or TRBV6-3 and TRBJ1-1, with D unclear. Trimming cost V 1 base and J 0 bases, with 6 bases left between them. Germline V CDR1 and CDR2: MNHEY, SVGEGT. The CDR3 extends over 14 amino acids. The CDR3 protein is CASSYWSMNTEAFF. Written as DNA, the CDR3 is TGTGCCAGCAGTTACTGGAGTATGAACACTGAAGCTTTCTTT.

A few counts support this clonotype. CDR3 loop: CASNGRAASFF. In nucleotides, the CDR3 is TGTGCCAGCAACGGCAGGGCTGCGTCTTTCTTT. V is TRBV21-1 and J is TRBJ1-1. TRBV21-1 corresponds to a pseudogene. This CDR3 contains 11 residues.

This chain connects TRBV7-9 to TRBJ2-5; TRBD1 might be the D (5 bases). CDR1 is SEHNR and CDR2 is FQNEAQ in the germline V gene (reference sequence). V lost 1 base and J lost 3, with 9 bases in between. The length of the CDR3 is 14 residues. CDR3 loop: CASSLDLTEETQYF. CDR3 in DNA: TGTGCCAGCAGCTTAGACCTGACAGAAGAGACCCAGTACTTC.

This clonotype has just a few counts. The chain uses TRBV6-1 and TRBJ2-7; D may correspond to TRBD1 or TRBD2 (6 bases each). V was clipped by 3 bases and J by 3 bases, with 9 bases between them. The CDR3 length is 13 residues. Germline-derived CDR1 and CDR2 are MNHNS and SASEGT. CDR3 region: CASSEGGDYEQYF. CDR3 nucleotides: TGTGCCAGCAGTGAGGGGGGCGACTACGAGCAGTACTTC.

This clonotype was detected many times. V and J are TRBV5-4 and TRBJ2-3; 14 nucleotides agree with TRBD2. Looked up from germline, CDR1 is SGHNT and CDR2 is YYREEE (reference sequence). Trimming cost V 4 bases and J 3 bases; bases outside gene matches: 7. The CDR3 sequence is 17 residues long. The CDR3 sequence: CASSLRLAGGPTDTQYF. The DNA of the CDR3 is TGTGCCAGCAGCCTTAGACTAGCGGGGGGGCCGACAGATACGCAGTATTTT.

CDR3 nucleotides: TGTGCCAGCAGCCCAGGACTAGTTGGTGAGCAGTTCTTC. Translating it yields CASSPGLVGEQFF. The rearrangement links TRBV7-3 to TRBJ2-1; 7 bases are a match to TRBD2. The germline V gene has CDR1 SGHTA and CDR2 FQGTGA. Trimming cost V 5 bases and J 9 bases; bases outside gene matches: 7. The length of the CDR3 is 13 residues. The variable domain in full, completed from reference TRBV7-3 and TRBJ2-1, reads GAGVSQTPSNKVTEKGKYVELRCDPISGHTALYWYRQSLGQGPEFLIYFQGTGAADDSGLPNDRFFAVRPEGSVSTLKIQRTERGDSAVYLCASSPGLVGEQFFGPGTRLTVL.

This clonotype has more than one count but fewer than ten. This chain links TRBV5-1 with TRBJ1-2, with D possibly matching TRBD1 (6 bases). V gave up 3 bases and J gave up 6 bases, with 12 bases separating them. The CDR3 sequence is 13 residues long. Germline V gene data show CDR1 as SGHRS and CDR2 as YFSETQ. DNA of the CDR3: TGCGCCAGCAGCTGGTCAGGGGAAGATGGCTACACCTTC. Protein product: CASSWSGEDGYTF.